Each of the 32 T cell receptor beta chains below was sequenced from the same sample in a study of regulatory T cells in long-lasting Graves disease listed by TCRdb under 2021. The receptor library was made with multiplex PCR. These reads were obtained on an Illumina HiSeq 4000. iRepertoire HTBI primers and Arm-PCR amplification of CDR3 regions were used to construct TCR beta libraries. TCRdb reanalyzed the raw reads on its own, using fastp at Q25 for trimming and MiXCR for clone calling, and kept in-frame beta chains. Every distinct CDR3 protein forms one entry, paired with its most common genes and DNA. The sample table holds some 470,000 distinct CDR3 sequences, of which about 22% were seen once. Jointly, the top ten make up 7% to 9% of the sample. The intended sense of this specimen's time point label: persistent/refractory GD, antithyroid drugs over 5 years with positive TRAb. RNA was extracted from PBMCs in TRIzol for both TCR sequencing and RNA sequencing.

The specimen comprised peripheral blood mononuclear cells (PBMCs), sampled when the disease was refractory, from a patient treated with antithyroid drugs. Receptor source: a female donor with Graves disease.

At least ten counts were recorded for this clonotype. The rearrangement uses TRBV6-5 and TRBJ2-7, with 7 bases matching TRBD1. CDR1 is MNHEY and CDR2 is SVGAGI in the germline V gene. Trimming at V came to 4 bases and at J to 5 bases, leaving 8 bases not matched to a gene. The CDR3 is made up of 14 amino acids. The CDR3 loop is CASSFRQGGHEQYF. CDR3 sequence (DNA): TGTGCCAGCAGTTTCCGACAGGGCGGCCACGAGCAGTACTTC.

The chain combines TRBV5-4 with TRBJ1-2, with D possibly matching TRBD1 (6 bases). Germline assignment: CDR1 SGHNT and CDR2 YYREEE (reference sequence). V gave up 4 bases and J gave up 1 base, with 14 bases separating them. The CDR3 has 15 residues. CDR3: CASSPGAGHNYGYTF. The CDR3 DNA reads TGTGCCAGCAGCCCGGGGGCGGGACATAACTATGGCTACACCTTC.

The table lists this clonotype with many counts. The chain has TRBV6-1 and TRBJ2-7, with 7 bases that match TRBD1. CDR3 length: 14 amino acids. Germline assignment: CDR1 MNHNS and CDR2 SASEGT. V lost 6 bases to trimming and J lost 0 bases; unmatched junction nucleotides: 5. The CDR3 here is CASRPRDSSYEQYF. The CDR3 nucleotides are TGTGCCAGCAGACCTCGGGACAGCTCCTACGAGCAGTACTTC.

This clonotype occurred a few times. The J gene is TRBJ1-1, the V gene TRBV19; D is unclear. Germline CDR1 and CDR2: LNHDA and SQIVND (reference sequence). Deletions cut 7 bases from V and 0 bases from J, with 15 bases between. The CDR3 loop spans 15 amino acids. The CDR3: CASIFSDRMNTEAFF. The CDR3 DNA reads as TGTGCCAGTATCTTCTCGGACCGAATGAACACTGAAGCTTTCTTT.

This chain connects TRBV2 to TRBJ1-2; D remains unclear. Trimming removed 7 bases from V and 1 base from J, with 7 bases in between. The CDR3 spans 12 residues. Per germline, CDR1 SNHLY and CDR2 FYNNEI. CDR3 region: CASTQSNYGYTF. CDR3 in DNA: TGTGCCAGCACCCAAAGTAACTATGGCTACACCTTC. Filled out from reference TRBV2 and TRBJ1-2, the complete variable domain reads EPEVTQTPSHQVTQMGQEVILRCVPISNHLYFYWYRQILGQKVEFLVSFYNNEISEKSEIFDDQFSVERPDGSNFTLKIRSTKLEDSAMYFCASTQSNYGYTFGSGTRLTVV.

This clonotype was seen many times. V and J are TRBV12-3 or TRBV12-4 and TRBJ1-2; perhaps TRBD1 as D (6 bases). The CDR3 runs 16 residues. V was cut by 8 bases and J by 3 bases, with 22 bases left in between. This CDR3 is CASWRERQGRDYGYTF. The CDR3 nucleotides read TGTGCCAGCTGGCGTGAGCGGCAGGGGAGGGACTATGGCTACACCTTC.

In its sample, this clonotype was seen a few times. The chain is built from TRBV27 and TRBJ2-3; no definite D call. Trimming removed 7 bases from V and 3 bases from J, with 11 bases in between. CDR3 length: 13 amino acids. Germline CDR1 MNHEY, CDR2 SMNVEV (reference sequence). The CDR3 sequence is CASTPLGTDTQYF. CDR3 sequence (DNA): TGTGCCAGCACTCCCTTGGGGACAGATACGCAGTATTTT.

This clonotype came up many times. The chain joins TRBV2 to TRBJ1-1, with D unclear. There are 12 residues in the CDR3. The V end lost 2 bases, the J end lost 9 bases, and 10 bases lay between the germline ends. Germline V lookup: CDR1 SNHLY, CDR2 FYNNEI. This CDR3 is CASSESSQKAFF. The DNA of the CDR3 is TGTGCCAGCAGTGAATCATCCCAGAAAGCTTTCTTT.

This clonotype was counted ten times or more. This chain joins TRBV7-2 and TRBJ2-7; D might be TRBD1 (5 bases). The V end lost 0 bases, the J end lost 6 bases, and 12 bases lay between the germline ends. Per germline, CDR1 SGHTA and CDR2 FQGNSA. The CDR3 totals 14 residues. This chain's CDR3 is CASSLAGLVGEQYF. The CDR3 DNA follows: TGTGCCAGCAGCTTAGCGGGGCTAGTCGGCGAGCAGTACTTC.

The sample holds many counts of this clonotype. CDR3 protein: CATTRGAGNEKLFF. In DNA, the CDR3 is TGTGCCACCACGAGGGGTGCGGGTAATGAAAAACTGTTTTTT. V gene TRBV12-3 or TRBV12-4 combines with J gene TRBJ1-4; a possible D gene is TRBD1 (5 bases). This CDR3 has 14 residues. V lost 10 bases and J lost 4, with 16 bases in between.

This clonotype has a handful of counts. Here the CDR3 DNA reads TGTGCCAGCAGCGCCCCTTTGGACAGTGGGCGCGGAGAGACCCAGTACTTC. It codes for CASSAPLDSGRGETQYF. The V and J genes are TRBV7-9 and TRBJ2-5, with a tentative D call TRBD1 (6 bases). The CDR3 is 17 amino acids. The germline V gene encodes CDR1 SEHNR and CDR2 FQNEAQ (reference sequence). V shed 5 bases and J shed 4 bases, with 23 bases lying between them.

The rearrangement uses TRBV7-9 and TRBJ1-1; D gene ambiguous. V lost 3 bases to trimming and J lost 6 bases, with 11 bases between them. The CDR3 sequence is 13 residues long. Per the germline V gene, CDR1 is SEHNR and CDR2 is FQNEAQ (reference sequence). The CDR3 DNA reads TGTGCCAGCAGCTTGGTTCTGGGTGCTGAAGCTTTCTTT. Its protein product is CASSLVLGAEAFF.

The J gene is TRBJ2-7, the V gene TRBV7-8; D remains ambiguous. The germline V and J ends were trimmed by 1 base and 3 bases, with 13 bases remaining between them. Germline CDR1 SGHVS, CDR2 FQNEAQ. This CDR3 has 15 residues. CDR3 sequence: CASSLGPGEGYEQYF. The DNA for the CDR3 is TGTGCCAGCAGCTTAGGCCCTGGCGAAGGCTACGAGCAGTACTTC.

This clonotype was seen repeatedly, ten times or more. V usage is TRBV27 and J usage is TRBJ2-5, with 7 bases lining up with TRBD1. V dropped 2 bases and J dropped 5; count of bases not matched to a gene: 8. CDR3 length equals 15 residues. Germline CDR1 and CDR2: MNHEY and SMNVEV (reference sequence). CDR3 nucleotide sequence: TGTGCCAGCAGTTTAAGAGGGGGCGGACGGGAGACCCAGTACTTC. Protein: CASSLRGGGRETQYF.

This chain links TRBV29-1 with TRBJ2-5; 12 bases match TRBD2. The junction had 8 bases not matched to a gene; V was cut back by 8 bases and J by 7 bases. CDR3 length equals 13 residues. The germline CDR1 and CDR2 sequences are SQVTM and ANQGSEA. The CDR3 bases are TGCAGCATTGCTACTAGCGGGGGGACGACCCAGTACTTC. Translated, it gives CSIATSGGTTQYF.

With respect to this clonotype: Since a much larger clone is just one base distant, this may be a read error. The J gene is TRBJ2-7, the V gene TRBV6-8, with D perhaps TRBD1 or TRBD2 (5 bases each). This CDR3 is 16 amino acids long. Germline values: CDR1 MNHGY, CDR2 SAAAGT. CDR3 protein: CAGSFPPRDGSYEQYF. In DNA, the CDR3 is TGTGCCGGCAGTTTCCCCCCCCGGGACGGTTCCTACGAGCAGTACTTC.

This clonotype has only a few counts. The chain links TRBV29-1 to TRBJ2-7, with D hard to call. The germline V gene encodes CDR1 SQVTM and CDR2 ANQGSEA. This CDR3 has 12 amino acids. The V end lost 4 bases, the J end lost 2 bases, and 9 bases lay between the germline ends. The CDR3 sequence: CSVGYVAYEQYF. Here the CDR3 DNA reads TGCAGCGTTGGATATGTCGCCTACGAGCAGTACTTC.

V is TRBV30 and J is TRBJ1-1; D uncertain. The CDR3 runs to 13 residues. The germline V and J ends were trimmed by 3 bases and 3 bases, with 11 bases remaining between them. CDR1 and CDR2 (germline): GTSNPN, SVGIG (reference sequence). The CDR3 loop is CAWSRGIDTEAFF. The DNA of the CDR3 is TGTGCCTGGAGCCGGGGAATTGACACTGAAGCTTTCTTT.

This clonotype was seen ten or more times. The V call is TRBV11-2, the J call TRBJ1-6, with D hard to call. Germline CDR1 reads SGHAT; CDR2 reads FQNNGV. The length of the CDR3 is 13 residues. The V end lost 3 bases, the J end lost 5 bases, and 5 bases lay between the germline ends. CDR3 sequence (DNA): TGTGCCAGCAGCTTGGGAGATAATTCACCCCTCCACTTT. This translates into CASSLGDNSPLHF.

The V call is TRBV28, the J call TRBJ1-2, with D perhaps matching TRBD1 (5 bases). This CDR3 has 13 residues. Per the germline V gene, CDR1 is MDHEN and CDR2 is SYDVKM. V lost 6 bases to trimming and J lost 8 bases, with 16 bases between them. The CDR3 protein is CASRVRGQRGYTF. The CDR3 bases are TGTGCCAGCAGGGTTAGGGGCCAGAGGGGCTACACCTTC.

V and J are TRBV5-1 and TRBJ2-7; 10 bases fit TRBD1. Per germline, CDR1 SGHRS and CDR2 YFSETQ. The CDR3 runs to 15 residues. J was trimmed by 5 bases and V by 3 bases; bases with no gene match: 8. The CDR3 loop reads CASSSWTGGFNEQYF. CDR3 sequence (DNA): TGCGCCAGCAGCTCCTGGACAGGGGGTTTCAACGAGCAGTACTTC.

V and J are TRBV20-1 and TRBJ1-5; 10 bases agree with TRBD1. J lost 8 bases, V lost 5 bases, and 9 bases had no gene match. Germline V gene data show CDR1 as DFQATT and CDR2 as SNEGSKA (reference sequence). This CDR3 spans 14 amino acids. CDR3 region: CSAQMTGGYEPQHF. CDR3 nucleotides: TGCAGTGCTCAGATGACAGGGGGCTATGAGCCCCAGCATTTT.

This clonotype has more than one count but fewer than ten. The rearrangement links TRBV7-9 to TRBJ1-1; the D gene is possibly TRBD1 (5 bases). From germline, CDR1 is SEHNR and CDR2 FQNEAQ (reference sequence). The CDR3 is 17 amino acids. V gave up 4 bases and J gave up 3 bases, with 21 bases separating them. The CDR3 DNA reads TGTGCCAGCAGCTCACGCGGGGGGGAGGGCCGGTACACTGAAGCTTTCTTT. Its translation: CASSSRGGEGRYTEAFF. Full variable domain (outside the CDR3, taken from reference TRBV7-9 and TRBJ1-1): DTGVSQNPRHKITKRGQNVTFRCDPISEHNRLYWYRQTLGQGPEFLTYFQNEAQLEKSRLLSDRFSAERPKGSFSTLEIQRTEQGDSAMYLCASSSRGGEGRYTEAFFGQGTRLTVV.

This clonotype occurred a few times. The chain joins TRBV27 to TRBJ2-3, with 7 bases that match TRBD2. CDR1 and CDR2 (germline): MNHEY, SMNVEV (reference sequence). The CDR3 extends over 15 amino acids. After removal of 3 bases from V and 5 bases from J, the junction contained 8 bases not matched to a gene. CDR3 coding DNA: TGTGCCAGCAGTTTGGGGGGGGTAGTTGGAGATACGCAGTATTTT. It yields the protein CASSLGGVVGDTQYF.

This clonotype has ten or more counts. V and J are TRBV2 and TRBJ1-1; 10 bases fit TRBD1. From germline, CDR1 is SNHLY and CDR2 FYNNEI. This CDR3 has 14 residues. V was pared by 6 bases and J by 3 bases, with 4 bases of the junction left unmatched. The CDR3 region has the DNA TGTGCCAGCAGGGGACAGGGGCCCTACACTGAAGCTTTCTTT. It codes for CASRGQGPYTEAFF.

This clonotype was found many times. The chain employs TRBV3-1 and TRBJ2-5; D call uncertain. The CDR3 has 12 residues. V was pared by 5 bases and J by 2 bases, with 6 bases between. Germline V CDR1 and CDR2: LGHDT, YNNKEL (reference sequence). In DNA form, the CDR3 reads TGTGCCAGCAGCGACCCGCAAGAGACCCAGTACTTC. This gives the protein CASSDPQETQYF.

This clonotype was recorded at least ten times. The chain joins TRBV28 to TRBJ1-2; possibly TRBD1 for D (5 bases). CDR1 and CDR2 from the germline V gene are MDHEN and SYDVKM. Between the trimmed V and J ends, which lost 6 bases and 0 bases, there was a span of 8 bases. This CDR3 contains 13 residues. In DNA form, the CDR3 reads TGTGCCAGCAGCGACAGACCTAACTATGGCTACACCTTC. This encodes CASSDRPNYGYTF.

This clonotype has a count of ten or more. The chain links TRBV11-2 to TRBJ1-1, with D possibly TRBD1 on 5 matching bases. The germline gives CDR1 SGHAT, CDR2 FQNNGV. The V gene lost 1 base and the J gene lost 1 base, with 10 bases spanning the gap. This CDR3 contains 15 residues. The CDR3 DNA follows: TGTGCCAGCAGCTTAGGGCAGGGTAGGAACACTGAAGCTTTCTTT. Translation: CASSLGQGRNTEAFF.

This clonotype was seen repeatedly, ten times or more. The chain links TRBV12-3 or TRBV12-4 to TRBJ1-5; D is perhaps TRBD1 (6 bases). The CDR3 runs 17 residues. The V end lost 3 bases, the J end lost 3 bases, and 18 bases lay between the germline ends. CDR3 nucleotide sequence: TGTGCCAGCAGTTTGGGGGAAAGACAGGTGCACAATCAGCCCCAGCATTTT. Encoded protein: CASSLGERQVHNQPQHF.

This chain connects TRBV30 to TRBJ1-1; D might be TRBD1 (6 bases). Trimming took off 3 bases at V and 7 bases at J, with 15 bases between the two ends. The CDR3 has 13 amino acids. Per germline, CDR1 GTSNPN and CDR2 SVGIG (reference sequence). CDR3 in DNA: TGTGCCTGGAGAGGCCGGGGGGCCGGTGAAGCTTTCTTT. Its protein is CAWRGRGAGEAFF.

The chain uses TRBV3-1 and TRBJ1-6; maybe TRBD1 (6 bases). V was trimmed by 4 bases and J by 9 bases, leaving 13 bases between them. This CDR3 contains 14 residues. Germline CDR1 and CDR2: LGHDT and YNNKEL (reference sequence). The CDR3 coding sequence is TGTGCCAGCAGCCTCGCAGGGGCTCGTTCACCCCTCCACTTT. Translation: CASSLAGARSPLHF.

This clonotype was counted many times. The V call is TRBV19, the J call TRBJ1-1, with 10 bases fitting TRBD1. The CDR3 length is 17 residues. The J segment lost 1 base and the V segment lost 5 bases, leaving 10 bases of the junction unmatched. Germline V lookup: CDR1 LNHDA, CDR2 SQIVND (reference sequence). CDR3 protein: CASSQDRGRSENTEAFF. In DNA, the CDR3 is TGTGCCAGTAGTCAAGACAGGGGGCGGAGTGAGAACACTGAAGCTTTCTTT.